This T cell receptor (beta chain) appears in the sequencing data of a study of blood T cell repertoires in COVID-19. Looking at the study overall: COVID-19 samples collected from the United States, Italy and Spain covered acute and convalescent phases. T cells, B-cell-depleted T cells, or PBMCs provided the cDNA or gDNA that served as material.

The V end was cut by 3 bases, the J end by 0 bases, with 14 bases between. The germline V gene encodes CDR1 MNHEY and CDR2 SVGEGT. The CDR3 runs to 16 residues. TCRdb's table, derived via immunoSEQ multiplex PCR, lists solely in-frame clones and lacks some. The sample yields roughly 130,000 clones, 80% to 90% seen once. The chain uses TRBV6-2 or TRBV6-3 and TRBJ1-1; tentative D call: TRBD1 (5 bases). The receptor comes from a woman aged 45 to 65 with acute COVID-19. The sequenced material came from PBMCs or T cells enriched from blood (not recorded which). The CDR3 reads CASSYGQGPLNTEAFF. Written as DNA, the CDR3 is TGTGCCAGCAGTTATGGGCAGGGCCCTTTGAACACTGAAGCTTTCTTT.